This is a list of T cell receptor beta chains from one sample in a study of blood T cell repertoires in COVID-19. Repertoires were generated with immunoSEQ multiplex PCR, while TCRdb's copy carries only in-frame clones and drops some. The sample carries approximately 210,000 clones, roughly three quarters recorded once. Sequenced sample: PBMCs or T cells enriched from blood (not recorded which). The receptors come from a woman in her fifties or sixties with acute COVID-19. The CDR3 runs from the conserved cysteine through the conserved F or W. D genes are given only for firm matches. Only part of the rows carry a size: once, few, many, or a class if the clone is expanded.

j_call v_call d_call clone_size cdr3_nt cdr3_aa
TRBJ1-2 TRBV7-2 TRBD1 few TGTGCCAGCAGCTTAGCGCGAGGGGGCGCGTATGGCTACACCTTC CASSLARGGAYGYTF
TRBJ1-6 TRBV2 . once TGTGCCAGCAGTGAAGCGCTTTGGTCAGAGGCTAATTCACCCCTCCACTTT CASSEALWSEANSPLHF
TRBJ1-2 TRBV13 . few TGTGCCAGCAGCGACCCCGGGGATGGCTACACCTTC CASSDPGDGYTF
TRBJ1-3 TRBV28 . large TGTGCCAGCAGTACGCAGGTCTTGTCCTCTGGAAACACCATATATTTT CASSTQVLSSGNTIYF
TRBJ2-1 TRBV3-1/TRBV3-2 TRBD2 . TGTGCCAGCAGCCAAATCCCGGGACTAGGAGTGCAGTTCTTC CASSQIPGLGVQFF
TRBJ1-2 TRBV19 . . TGTGCCAGTAGTATAGGTGGGCAGAAAGGCTACACCTTC CASSIGGQKGYTF
TRBJ1-5 TRBV28 . many TGTGCCAGCAGTCCGGACAGTCCCGTTAATCAGCCCCAGCATTTT CASSPDSPVNQPQHF
TRBJ2-5 TRBV5-1 . . TGCGCCAGCAGCTTGGACGGGGGGCTCCCCGAAGAGACCCAGTACTTC CASSLDGGLPEETQYF
TRBJ2-4 TRBV7-2 . . TGTGCCAGCAGCTTAGCGGGCGCCAAAAACATTCAGTACTTC CASSLAGAKNIQYF
TRBJ1-4 TRBV18 TRBD1 . TGTGCCAGCTCCCCCGCCAGGGGGGATGAAAAACTGTTTTTT CASSPARGDEKLFF
TRBJ1-1 TRBV28 TRBD1 . TGTGCCAGCAGTTTACGACGACAGGGCGCCGAAGCTTTCTTT CASSLRRQGAEAFF
TRBJ1-5 TRBV18 . . TGTGCCAGCTCACCACGGACAGACAGCAATCAGCCCCAGCATTTT CASSPRTDSNQPQHF
TRBJ1-5 TRBV19 . once TGTGCCAGTAATAGGATTTCCCAGGGCAGCAATCAGCCCCAGCATTTT CASNRISQGSNQPQHF
TRBJ2-5 TRBV11-2 TRBD2 once TGTGCCAGCAGCCCACGGACTAGCGGACAAGAGACCCAGTACTTC CASSPRTSGQETQYF
TRBJ2-2 TRBV7-6 . . TGTGCCAGCAGCTTAAGGCTAGGGGACGGGGAGCTGTTTTTT CASSLRLGDGELFF
TRBJ2-3 TRBV10-3 TRBD2 . TGTGCCATCATGGCGGGGGGCGAGACAGATACGCAGTATTTT CAIMAGGETDTQYF
TRBJ1-2 TRBV6-5 TRBD1 once TGTGCCAGCAGATTCGGACAGGGGGTGAACTATGGCTACACCTTC CASRFGQGVNYGYTF
TRBJ2-2 TRBV3-1/TRBV3-2 TRBD2 . TGTGCCAGCAGCCTGCTAGCGGGGGGGTTCCCCGGGGAGCTGTTTTTT CASSLLAGGFPGELFF
TRBJ1-6 TRBV2 . . TGTGCCACGTATTCCGGGACCGGGGGATATAATTCACCCCTCCACTTT CATYSGTGGYNSPLHF
TRBJ1-4 TRBV12-3/TRBV12-4 TRBD1 . TGTGCCAGCAGCAGGGACAGGGGAGAAAAACTGTTTTTT CASSRDRGEKLFF
TRBJ2-3 TRBV7-8 . . TGTGCCAGCAGCTCCCCGCGGCTTTCAGATACGCAGTATTTT CASSSPRLSDTQYF
TRBJ2-2 TRBV18 . few TGTGCCAGCCAGACAGACACCGGGGAGCTGTTTTTT CASQTDTGELFF
TRBJ1-2 TRBV19 . . TGTGCCAGTCAAGTAACGGGGAGGGCTGGAGGCTACACCTTC CASQVTGRAGGYTF
TRBJ1-3 TRBV30 . . TGTGCCTGGAGATATTCTTGGACATCTGGAAACACCATATATTTT CAWRYSWTSGNTIYF
TRBJ1-2 TRBV7-8 TRBD1 . TGTGCCAGCAGCTTACGGCCCGGGACAGGGCGCAGGCGGCGAGGCTACACCTTC CASSLRPGTGRRRRGYTF
TRBJ1-1 TRBV18 . . TGTGCCAGCTCATCGTCCACTGAAGCTTTCTTT CASSSSTEAFF
TRBJ1-1 TRBV15 TRBD1 few TGTGCCACTACACCCCTATACAGGGGGCACACTGAAGCTTTCTTT CATTPLYRGHTEAFF